Listed below are T cell receptor beta chains from one sample, sequenced in a study of technical replicates of blood from a handful of donors. Repertoires were generated with immunoSEQ multiplex PCR, while TCRdb's copy carries only in-frame clones and drops some. This sample has 72,000 or so clones, with around 95% found just once. The sequencing sample was made of T cells isolated from PBMCs. These receptors all stem from a human donor in good health. Each CDR3 is given with its conserved first and last residue. Each record gives: D gene, clone size, CDR3 length, V gene, J gene, CDR3 protein, CDR3 DNA. The D gene is left open where the match is weak. Size tells how often a clone was seen (once, few, many) or the class of an expanded clone, and some rows leave it out.

TRBD1	NA	15	TRBV19	TRBJ1-2	CATRPGTGTRLGYTF	TGTGCCACTCGCCCGGGGACAGGGACCCGTCTGGGCTACACCTTC
TRBD1	NA	15	TRBV6-6	TRBJ2-3	CASSRDRGLTDTQYF	TGTGCCAGCAGCCGGGACAGGGGGCTGACAGATACGCAGTATTTT
NA	NA	16	TRBV5-1	TRBJ2-7	CASSLTPGLSSYEQYF	TGCGCCAGCAGCTTAACACCGGGACTGAGCTCCTACGAGCAGTACTTC
TRBD1	NA	15	TRBV18	TRBJ2-5	CASSPGTGPQETQYF	TGTGCCAGCTCACCAGGGACAGGACCCCAAGAGACCCAGTACTTC
NA	NA	14	TRBV10-3	TRBJ2-3	CAIREAGYGDTQYF	TGTGCCATCAGGGAGGCGGGCTATGGAGATACGCAGTATTTT
TRBD2	once	16	TRBV27	TRBJ2-7	CASSLRGLASSYEQYF	TGTGCCAGCAGTTTAAGGGGACTAGCTTCCTCCTACGAGCAGTACTTC
NA	NA	13	TRBV5-6	TRBJ2-7	CASSFQGSYEQYF	TGTGCCAGCAGCTTCCAGGGCTCCTACGAGCAGTACTTC
TRBD1	NA	15	TRBV15	TRBJ2-3	CATSAWDRGPDTQYF	TGTGCCACCAGCGCCTGGGACAGGGGCCCAGATACGCAGTATTTT
TRBD2	NA	13	TRBV5-6	TRBJ2-7	CASSWGRGYEQYF	TGTGCCAGCAGCTGGGGGAGGGGCTACGAGCAGTACTTC
NA	NA	13	TRBV7-9	TRBJ1-1	CASALEGNTEAFF	TGTGCCAGCGCCTTGGAGGGAAACACTGAAGCTTTCTTT
TRBD2	NA	15	TRBV6-5	TRBJ2-3	CASSPLVAGGDTQYF	TGTGCCAGCAGCCCCTTAGTAGCGGGAGGAGATACGCAGTATTTT
TRBD1	NA	11	TRBV7-9	TRBJ1-1	CASWGTAEAFF	TGTGCCAGCTGGGGGACAGCTGAAGCTTTCTTT
NA	NA	13	TRBV6-1	TRBJ2-7	CASSEAGDYEQYF	TGTGCCAGCAGTGAAGCGGGAGACTACGAGCAGTACTTC
NA	few	12	TRBV29-1	TRBJ2-2	CSVYRVSGELFF	TGCAGCGTGTACAGGGTGTCAGGGGAGCTGTTTTTT
NA	NA	13	TRBV9	TRBJ2-2	CASSVDGTGELFF	TGTGCCAGCAGCGTAGACGGCACCGGGGAGCTGTTTTTT
TRBD1	NA	16	TRBV2	TRBJ1-4	CASRTRQGVTNEKLFF	TGTGCCAGCAGGACTAGACAGGGCGTAACTAATGAAAAACTGTTTTTT
NA	NA	16	TRBV5-1	TRBJ2-1	CASSLDFQPEVNEQFF	TGCGCCAGCAGCTTAGATTTCCAACCGGAGGTTAATGAGCAGTTCTTC
NA	NA	14	TRBV7-2	TRBJ2-7	CASSAGVLAYEQYF	TGTGCCAGCAGCGCAGGGGTCTTAGCCTACGAGCAGTACTTC
NA	NA	15	TRBV6-1	TRBJ1-1	CASRQGEVRNTEAFF	TGTGCCAGCAGACAGGGAGAGGTACGGAACACTGAAGCTTTCTTT
TRBD1	NA	16	TRBV4-2	TRBJ1-2	CASSQGGQGANYGYTF	TGTGCCAGCAGCCAAGGAGGACAGGGGGCTAACTATGGCTACACCTTC